Listed below are T cell receptor beta chains from one sample, sequenced in a study of response to subunit inactivated influenza vaccine. Each CDR3 protein is one row after TCRdb ran MiXCR on the RT-PCR reads. The sample shows around 580,000 distinct CDR3 sequences, 14% of them seen only once. Material: PBMCs from blood, obtained 11 to 12 days after vaccination. The source of these receptors is a man aged 50 to 59 who received an inactivated influenza vaccine. CDR3s include the opening cysteine and the closing phenylalanine or tryptophan. Each record gives: V gene, J gene, clone size, D gene, CDR3 protein, CDR3 DNA. D genes are given only for firm matches. A row's size may be missing; if present it is once, few, many or a size class.

TRBV4-2	TRBJ2-3	-	TRBD2	CASSQGLAGGADTQYF	TGTGCCAGCAGCCAAGGACTAGCGGGGGGGGCAGATACGCAGTATTTT
TRBV29-1	TRBJ2-5	few	TRBD1	CSVEGDRGRKTQYF	TGCAGCGTTGAAGGGGACAGGGGGCGAAAGACCCAGTACTTC
TRBV14	TRBJ1-1	-	TRBD1	CASSQADRGQAFF	TGTGCCAGCAGCCAAGCGGACAGGGGGCAAGCTTTCTTT
TRBV19	TRBJ1-1	-	-	CASSIYGVNTEAFF	TGTGCCAGTAGTATCTATGGGGTGAACACTGAAGCTTTCTTT
TRBV5-1	TRBJ2-7	-	-	CASSFRGRFLDEQYF	TGCGCCAGCAGCTTCAGGGGGAGGTTTTTGGACGAGCAGTACTTC
TRBV5-1	TRBJ1-5	-	-	CASSEDAVGSNRPQHF	TGCGCCAGCAGCGAGGACGCGGTGGGGAGCAATCGGCCCCAGCATTTT
TRBV7-3	TRBJ2-1	few	TRBD2	CASSLTGLEIYNEQFF	TGTGCCAGCAGTCTGACCGGACTAGAGATCTACAATGAGCAGTTCTTC
TRBV2	TRBJ1-2	few	TRBD1	CASSEKAWDRGDGYTF	TGTGCCAGCAGTGAAAAGGCTTGGGACAGAGGGGACGGCTACACCTTC
TRBV7-9	TRBJ2-2	few	-	CASSLNRKTGELFF	TGTGCCAGCAGCTTGAACAGGAAGACCGGGGAGCTGTTTTTT
TRBV6-1	TRBJ2-3	-	TRBD1	CASRPDRATDTQYF	TGTGCCAGCAGACCGGACAGGGCCACAGATACGCAGTATTTT
TRBV12-3/TRBV12-4	TRBJ2-2	few	TRBD2	CASTPRAGEGGELFF	TGTGCCAGCACCCCCAGGGCGGGAGAGGGCGGGGAGCTGTTTTTT
TRBV7-8	TRBJ1-1	few	TRBD1	CASSWTQGAGEAFF	TGTGCCAGCAGCTGGACACAGGGGGCAGGTGAAGCTTTCTTT
TRBV7-9	TRBJ2-1	-	-	CASRGTRAPYNEQFF	TGTGCCAGCCGGGGGACCAGGGCCCCCTACAATGAGCAGTTCTTC
TRBV5-6	TRBJ2-7	few	-	CASSRERVHEQYF	TGTGCCAGCAGCAGGGAGAGGGTACATGAGCAGTACTTC
TRBV12-3/TRBV12-4	TRBJ1-2	few	-	CASSLGTALNNYGYTF	TGTGCCAGCAGTTTAGGTACAGCCCTTAATAACTATGGCTACACCTTC
TRBV20-1	TRBJ2-7	few	TRBD1	CSASSGTGLYEQYF	TGCAGTGCGTCCTCGGGGACAGGGTTATACGAGCAGTACTTC
TRBV20-1	TRBJ1-2	few	-	CSAKAENYGYTF	TGCAGTGCTAAGGCAGAAAACTATGGCTACACCTTC
TRBV5-4	TRBJ2-7	-	-	CASSLDVSGNSYEQYF	TGTGCCAGCAGCTTGGATGTTAGCGGTAACTCCTACGAGCAGTACTTC
TRBV28	TRBJ2-7	-	TRBD1	CASNSYWGGQGAYEQYF	TGTGCCAGCAACAGTTATTGGGGGGGACAGGGGGCTTACGAGCAGTACTTC
TRBV11-2	TRBJ2-2	-	TRBD1	CASSLDRKGASGELFF	TGTGCCAGCAGCTTAGACAGGAAGGGGGCCTCCGGGGAGCTGTTTTTT
TRBV5-1	TRBJ1-4	few	-	CASSRDGEPTNEKLFF	TGCGCCAGCAGCCGGGACGGAGAACCAACTAATGAAAAACTGTTTTTT
TRBV20-1	TRBJ2-4	few	-	CSAPPLVGTKNIQYF	TGCAGTGCACCTCCCCTAGTGGGGACCAAAAACATTCAGTACTTC
TRBV6-2/TRBV6-3	TRBJ2-1	few	-	CASSRQISYNEQFF	TGTGCCAGCAGTCGACAGATCTCCTACAATGAGCAGTTCTTC
TRBV29-1	TRBJ1-1	few	TRBD1	CSVRGTGQNTEAFF	TGCAGCGTGAGGGGGACAGGGCAGAACACTGAAGCTTTCTTT
TRBV28	TRBJ2-1	-	TRBD1	CASSRDRGRGNEQFF	TGTGCCAGCAGTCGAGACAGGGGACGGGGCAATGAGCAGTTCTTC
TRBV9	TRBJ2-7	many	TRBD1	CASSPRDRPYEQYF	TGTGCCAGCAGCCCCCGGGACAGGCCCTACGAGCAGTACTTC
TRBV28	TRBJ2-7	few	TRBD2	CASISPKGGGTTYEQYF	TGTGCCAGCATCTCCCCAAAGGGCGGGGGGACCACCTACGAGCAGTACTTC
TRBV20-1	TRBJ2-5	-	-	CSAISLGYQETQYF	TGCAGTGCTATCTCCCTGGGGTACCAAGAGACCCAGTACTTC
TRBV18	TRBJ2-7	-	-	CASSPGSSHEQYF	TGTGCCAGCTCACCGGGCAGTTCCCACGAGCAGTACTTC
TRBV3-1	TRBJ1-1	-	-	CASSPTSGGASTEAFF	TGTGCCAGCAGCCCAACATCTGGGGGTGCTAGCACTGAAGCTTTCTTT
TRBV28	TRBJ2-7	few	TRBD1	CASSRQGAREQYF	TGTGCCAGCAGCAGACAGGGGGCAAGGGAGCAGTACTTC
TRBV24-1	TRBJ2-1	-	-	CATSDILYHEQFF	TGTGCCACCAGTGATATCCTGTACCATGAGCAGTTCTTC
TRBV2	TRBJ2-5	-	TRBD1	CASLLDRAGTQYF	TGTGCCAGTCTACTCGACAGGGCGGGGACCCAGTACTTC
TRBV11-2	TRBJ1-1	few	-	CASSLAQGRTEAFF	TGTGCCAGCAGCTTAGCACAGGGAAGGACTGAAGCTTTCTTT
TRBV27	TRBJ1-1	few	-	CASSFAGDTEAFF	TGTGCCAGCAGTTTCGCGGGAGACACTGAAGCTTTCTTT
TRBV28	TRBJ1-5	few	-	CASSRTQLQPQHF	TGTGCCAGCAGTAGAACACAGCTTCAGCCCCAGCATTTT
TRBV27	TRBJ2-4	few	TRBD1	CASSKAGTGRNIQYF	TGTGCCAGCAGCAAGGCCGGGACAGGGAGGAACATTCAGTACTTC
TRBV6-1	TRBJ2-2	-	-	CASKEGSLTGELFF	TGTGCCAGCAAGGAAGGCAGTCTCACCGGGGAGCTGTTTTTT
TRBV3-1	TRBJ1-1	-	-	CASIRGTEAFF	TGTGCCAGCATCCGGGGGACTGAAGCTTTCTTT
TRBV14	TRBJ2-1	-	-	CASSPIGRYNEQFF	TGTGCCAGCAGCCCTATCGGGCGGTACAATGAGCAGTTCTTC
TRBV10-3	TRBJ1-1	-	TRBD1	CAISRTGGVTEAFF	TGTGCCATCAGCCGGACAGGGGGCGTCACTGAAGCTTTCTTT
TRBV28	TRBJ2-1	few	TRBD1	CASSRTGTGSNEQFF	TGTGCCAGCAGTCGTACCGGGACAGGGTCGAATGAGCAGTTCTTC
TRBV20-1	TRBJ2-7	-	TRBD1	CSARLPGQIYEQYF	TGCAGTGCTAGACTCCCGGGACAGATTTACGAGCAGTACTTC
TRBV20-1	TRBJ2-7	few	TRBD1	CSGLSTGTVDYEQYF	TGCAGTGGCCTCAGTACCGGGACAGTCGATTACGAGCAGTACTTC